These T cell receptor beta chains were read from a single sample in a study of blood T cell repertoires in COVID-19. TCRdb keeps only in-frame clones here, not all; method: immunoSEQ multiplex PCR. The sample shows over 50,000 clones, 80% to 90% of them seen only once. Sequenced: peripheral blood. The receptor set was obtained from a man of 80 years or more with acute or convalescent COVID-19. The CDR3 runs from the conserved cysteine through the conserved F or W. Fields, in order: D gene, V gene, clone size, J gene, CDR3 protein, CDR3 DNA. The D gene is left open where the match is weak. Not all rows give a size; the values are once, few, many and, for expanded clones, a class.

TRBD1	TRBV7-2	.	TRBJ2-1	CASSLGQGIYNEQFF	TGTGCCAGCAGCTTAGGACAGGGGATCTACAATGAGCAGTTCTTC
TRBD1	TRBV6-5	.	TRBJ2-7	CASTRTRGQGGEQYF	TGTGCCAGCACCCGCACGCGGGGACAGGGAGGCGAGCAGTACTTC
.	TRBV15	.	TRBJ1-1	CATSRDMASNTEAFF	TGTGCCACCAGCAGAGATATGGCTTCGAACACTGAAGCTTTCTTT
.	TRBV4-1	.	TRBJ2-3	CASSQDGGRDTQYF	TGCGCCAGCAGCCAAGATGGAGGGAGAGATACGCAGTATTTT
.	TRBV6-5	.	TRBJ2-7	CASKTGTGTYEQYF	TGTGCCAGCAAAACCGGGACTGGAACCTACGAGCAGTACTTC
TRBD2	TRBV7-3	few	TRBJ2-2	CASSSGLAGGGELFF	TGTGCCAGCAGCTCTGGACTAGCGGGAGGCGGGGAGCTGTTTTTT
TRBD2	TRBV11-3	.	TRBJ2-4	CASSLDGGSDIQYF	TGTGCCAGCAGCTTAGACGGGGGGTCGGACATTCAGTACTTC
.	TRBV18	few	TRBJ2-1	CASSKGRRRYNEQFF	TGTGCCAGCTCAAAGGGGAGGCGGCGCTACAATGAGCAGTTCTTC
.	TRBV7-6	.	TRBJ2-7	CASSSPEGEQYF	TGTGCCAGCAGCTCACCAGAGGGCGAGCAGTACTTC
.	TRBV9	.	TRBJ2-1	CASSPHDSHNEQFF	TGTGCCAGCAGCCCCCACGACAGCCACAATGAGCAGTTCTTC
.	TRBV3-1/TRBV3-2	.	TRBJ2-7	CASSSGYEQYF	TGTGCCAGCAGCTCAGGGTACGAGCAGTACTTC
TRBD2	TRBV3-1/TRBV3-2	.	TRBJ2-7	CASSQDMKREGSYEQYF	TGTGCCAGCAGCCAAGATATGAAGCGGGAGGGCTCCTACGAGCAGTACTTC
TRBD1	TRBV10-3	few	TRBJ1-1	CAILDRGGTEAFF	TGTGCCATCCTAGACAGGGGTGGCACTGAAGCTTTCTTT
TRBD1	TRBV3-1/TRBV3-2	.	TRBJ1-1	CASSRDRMNTEAFF	TGTGCCAGCAGCCGGGACAGAATGAACACTGAAGCTTTCTTT
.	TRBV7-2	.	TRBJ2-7	CASSLDDSSVSRGEQYF	TGTGCCAGCAGCTTAGACGATAGCTCAGTAAGTCGGGGCGAGCAGTACTTC
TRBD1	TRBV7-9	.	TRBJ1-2	CASSAGTGADYGYTF	TGTGCCAGCAGCGCCGGGACAGGAGCCGACTATGGCTACACCTTC
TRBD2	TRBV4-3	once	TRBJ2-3	CASSLTSGGRDTQYF	TGCGCCAGCAGCCTGACTAGCGGGGGGAGAGATACGCAGTATTTT
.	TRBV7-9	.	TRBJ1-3	CASSRGSQNTIYF	TGTGCCAGCAGTCGAGGGAGTCAAAACACCATATATTTT
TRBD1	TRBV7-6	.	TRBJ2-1	CASSLAVDRDNEQFF	TGTGCCAGCAGCCTCGCGGTGGACAGGGACAATGAGCAGTTCTTC